The 27 T cell receptor beta chains below come from one sample, sequenced in a study of Ad26.COV2.S vaccination and SARS-CoV-2 variants. Treatment meaning: roughly 19 received Ad26.COV2.S at low or high dose, single or two shots; 5 received placebo; per-sample allocation not given. Day 63 after the first vaccine or placebo injection was the time point for sampling. Produced via immunoSEQ multiplex PCR; TCRdb's table is partial and in-frame only. The sample holds fewer than 400,000 clones, just under 85% seen once. Sample: peripheral blood, taken in a trial of Ad26.COV2.S vaccine versus placebo. The receptor source for this set is a person aged 18-60 years who received the Ad26.COV2.S COVID-19 vaccine or a placebo.

The chain combines TRBV6-5 with TRBJ1-1; 7 positions agree with TRBD1. With 2 bases clipped from V and 3 bases from J, the junction kept 6 bases outside the gene matches. Germline V gene lookup returns CDR1 MNHEY and CDR2 SVGAGI. The CDR3 has 15 residues. DNA of the CDR3: TGTGCCAGCAGTTACACCGGGACAGCGTACACTGAAGCTTTCTTT. It translates to CASSYTGTAYTEAFF.

This sequence joins TRBV6-5 and TRBJ1-6; D gene uncertain. Germline lookup yields CDR1 MNHEY and CDR2 SVGAGI. V lost 6 bases and J lost 9, with 12 bases in between. There are 13 residues in the CDR3. CDR3 region: CASSYGNFSPLHF. The CDR3 bases are TGTGCCAGCAGCTACGGGAATTTTTCACCCCTCCACTTT.

This chain joins TRBV11-3 and TRBJ2-5; TRBD1 aligns across 9 bases. CDR3 length: 16 residues. The V segment lost 6 bases and the J segment 5 bases; nucleotides outside the gene matches: 13. CDR1 is SGHNT, CDR2 YENEEA, per germline. The CDR3 nucleotides read TGTGCCAGCAGACAGGGGTTACAGGGGGCTTTGGAGACCCAGTACTTC. This translates into CASRQGLQGALETQYF.

The rearrangement links TRBV7-2 to TRBJ1-1, with D tentatively TRBD1 (5 bases). The germline V and J ends were trimmed by 5 bases and 0 bases, with 10 bases remaining between them. This CDR3 has 14 residues. Germline V CDR1 and CDR2: SGHTA, FQGNSA. Here the CDR3 reads CASSVDRVNTEAFF. The CDR3 DNA reads TGTGCCAGCAGCGTTGACAGAGTGAACACTGAAGCTTTCTTT.

The chain has TRBV4-1 and TRBJ1-1, with D perhaps TRBD1 (6 bases). The CDR3 contains 13 residues. Germline CDR1 reads MGHRA; CDR2 reads YSYEKL. Trimming removed 0 bases at V and 11 bases at J, with 13 bases between. The CDR3 region is CASSQEEGRGAFF. Here the CDR3 DNA reads TGCGCCAGCAGCCAAGAGGAGGGGAGGGGGGCTTTCTTT.

This chain links TRBV12-3 or TRBV12-4 with TRBJ2-3; D ambiguous. V lost 3 bases and J 2 bases, leaving 6 bases between the germline ends. This CDR3 has 13 amino acids. Here the CDR3 DNA reads TGTGCCAGCAGTTTTACTGACACAGATACGCAGTATTTT. Protein sequence: CASSFTDTDTQYF.

This rearrangement joins TRBV28 to TRBJ1-2; tentatively, D is TRBD1 (5 bases). The CDR3 has 12 amino acids. V dropped 3 bases and J dropped 10 bases, with 12 bases sitting between them. Germline CDR1 and CDR2: MDHEN and SYDVKM. CDR3 sequence: CASSLGERDYTF. The DNA for the CDR3 is TGTGCCAGCAGTTTGGGGGAGAGGGACTACACCTTC.

This chain uses TRBV5-1 with TRBJ2-7, with 8 positions matching TRBD2. This CDR3 region has 14 residues. The trim removed 2 bases at V and 7 bases at J, leaving 8 bases unmatched. Per the germline V gene, CDR1 is SGHRS and CDR2 is YFSETQ. CDR3 sequence reads: CASSFPGGAAEQYF. For the CDR3, the DNA is TGCGCCAGCAGCTTCCCCGGGGGGGCGGCGGAGCAGTACTTC.

V usage is TRBV6-2 or TRBV6-3 and J usage is TRBJ2-3, with TRBD2 identical over 7 bases. This CDR3 comprises 16 residues. CDR1 and CDR2 (germline): MNHEY, SVGEGT. V lost 4 bases to trimming and J lost 2 bases; unmatched junction nucleotides: 9. CDR3 region: CASSSPQRGITDTQYF. In DNA, the CDR3 is TGTGCCAGCAGTTCCCCCCAGCGGGGAATCACAGATACGCAGTATTTT.

The J gene is TRBJ1-4, the V gene TRBV29-1; D uncertain. Trimming shortened V by 4 bases and J by 0 bases, and 12 bases separated the two germline ends. Germline lookup yields CDR1 SQVTM and CDR2 ANQGSEA. The CDR3 loop spans 15 amino acids. In DNA, the CDR3 is TGCAGCGTTGCACCTGGAGCCGCAACTAATGAAAAACTGTTTTTT. Translated: CSVAPGAATNEKLFF.

V and J are TRBV2 and TRBJ2-4, with D unresolved. The CDR3 contains 19 residues. Trimming left V 0 bases short and J 0 bases short, with 18 bases between. CDR1 is SNHLY and CDR2 is FYNNEI in the germline V gene. The CDR3 sequence is CASSEARQNPSIAKNIQYF. The CDR3 DNA follows: TGTGCCAGCAGTGAAGCGCGGCAGAATCCTTCTATAGCCAAAAACATTCAGTACTTC. The complete variable domain, with remaining parts taken from reference TRBV2 and TRBJ2-4, reads EPEVTQTPSHQVTQMGQEVILRCVPISNHLYFYWYRQILGQKVEFLVSFYNNEISEKSEIFDDQFSVERPDGSNFTLKIRSTKLEDSAMYFCASSEARQNPSIAKNIQYFGAGTRLSVL.

In DNA form, the CDR3 reads TGTGCCAGTAGTATAGTAGGCCGAGAAAGGGATGGCTACACCTTC. It translates to CASSIVGRERDGYTF. The chain links TRBV19 to TRBJ1-2, with D unclear. CDR1 is LNHDA, CDR2 SQIVND, per germline (reference sequence). This CDR3 has 15 amino acids. V was cut by 1 base and J by 6 bases, with 15 bases left in between.

The V gene is TRBV25-1, the J gene TRBJ2-2; unclear D gene. This CDR3 region has 14 residues. Per germline, CDR1 MGHDK and CDR2 SYGVNS. Trimming left V 2 bases short and J 11 bases short, with 15 bases between. The CDR3 is CASSETTEVVELFF. CDR3 nucleotide sequence: TGTGCCAGCAGTGAAACAACAGAGGTGGTCGAGCTGTTTTTT.

The chain's CDR3 is CASSVLGSGSNEKLFF. The CDR3 DNA reads as TGCGCCAGCAGCGTCCTCGGCAGTGGGTCTAATGAAAAACTGTTTTTT. J is TRBJ1-4 and V is TRBV5-1; D is uncertain. V was pared by 4 bases and J by 3 bases, with 16 bases between. The germline V gene encodes CDR1 SGHRS and CDR2 YFSETQ. This CDR3 is 16 amino acids long.

This clone occurred once. This chain joins TRBV28 and TRBJ2-7; 8 nucleotides align to TRBD2. J lost 3 bases, V lost 6 bases, and 7 bases had no gene match. The CDR3 runs to 14 residues. Germline-derived CDR1 and CDR2 are MDHEN and SYDVKM. DNA of the CDR3: TGTGCCAGCAGAAGCGGGGGTGGTTACTACGAGCAGTACTTC. It is translated as CASRSGGGYYEQYF.

This clone showed up just once. The chain combines TRBV7-2 with TRBJ2-1; D unclear. This CDR3 contains 13 residues. Germline CDR1 is SGHTA and CDR2 is FQGNSA. The V gene lost 1 base and the J gene lost 4 bases, with 5 bases spanning the gap. CDR3 loop: CASSLDGYNEQFF. The CDR3 DNA is TGTGCCAGCAGCTTAGACGGGTACAATGAGCAGTTCTTC.

This chain uses TRBV14 with TRBJ1-2, with D maybe TRBD1 (6 bases). V lost 4 bases and J lost 3, with 15 bases in between. Germline CDR1 reads SGHDN; CDR2 reads FVKESK. The CDR3 covers 15 residues. The CDR3 loop reads CASSRTSGVDYGYTF. CDR3 nucleotides: TGTGCCAGCAGCCGAACCTCAGGGGTTGACTATGGCTACACCTTC.

The V call is TRBV30, the J call TRBJ1-1; 7 bases match TRBD1. Per germline, CDR1 GTSNPN and CDR2 SVGIG (reference sequence). Trimming cost V 3 bases and J 3 bases; bases outside gene matches: 4. The CDR3 covers 13 residues. The CDR3 protein is CAWRTGSDTEAFF. CDR3 sequence (DNA): TGTGCCTGGAGGACAGGGTCGGACACTGAAGCTTTCTTT.

CDR3 in amino acids: CASSLWGRNTEAFF. In DNA, the CDR3 is TGTGCCAGCAGCCTGTGGGGGAGGAACACTGAAGCTTTCTTT. The rearrangement links TRBV3-1 (or the pseudogene TRBV3-2) to TRBJ1-1; a weak D match, TRBD1 (5 bases). Looked up from germline, CDR1 is LGHDT and CDR2 is YNNKEL (reference sequence). The V end was cut by 4 bases, the J end by 1 base, with 10 bases between. There are 14 residues in the CDR3.

The chain carries TRBV29-1 and TRBJ1-1; a possible D gene is TRBD1 (6 bases). Per the germline V gene, CDR1 is SQVTM and CDR2 is ANQGSEA. Trimming took 6 bases from V and 1 from J, leaving 12 bases between them. The CDR3 consists of 13 residues. CDR3 nucleotide sequence: TGCAGCGTCTCCCGGACAGAGAACACTGAAGCTTTCTTT. Translating gives CSVSRTENTEAFF.

The chain couples TRBV12-2 to TRBJ2-3. TRBV12-2 is a listed pseudogene. CDR3 length equals 16 residues. For the CDR3, the DNA is TGTGCAAGTCCCCAAACCCCCAATTCTAGCACAGATACGCAGTATTTT. This encodes CASPQTPNSSTDTQYF.

The chain joins TRBV5-4 to TRBJ2-7; D gene uncertain. Germline V gene sequence: CDR1 SGHNT, CDR2 YYREEE (reference sequence). V dropped 0 bases and J dropped 0 bases, with 16 bases sitting between them. The CDR3 is 17 residues long. CDR3: CASSLAGMGTFSYEQYF. Written as DNA, the CDR3 is TGTGCCAGCAGCTTGGCCGGTATGGGTACCTTCTCCTACGAGCAGTACTTC.

The chain combines TRBV7-9 with TRBJ2-7; 9 bases fit TRBD2. V dropped 6 bases and J dropped 1; count of bases not matched to a gene: 4. Germline loops: CDR1 SEHNR, CDR2 FQNEAQ (reference sequence). This CDR3 comprises 14 residues. In DNA, the CDR3 is TGTGCCAGCAGGCGTAGCGGGGGTTCCTACGAGCAGTACTTC. It specifies CASRRSGGSYEQYF.

This chain connects TRBV5-1 to TRBJ2-6; D gene uncertain. Trimming took 4 bases from V and 0 from J, leaving 5 bases between them. The CDR3 covers 14 residues. Germline V CDR1 and CDR2: SGHRS, YFSETQ. CDR3: CASSDTSGANVLTF. For the CDR3, the DNA is TGCGCCAGCAGCGACACCTCTGGGGCCAACGTCCTGACTTTC.

The sample holds one count of this clone. V is TRBV7-2 and J is TRBJ2-1; 7 bases match TRBD2. There are 15 residues in the CDR3. Germline V gene data show CDR1 as SGHTA and CDR2 as FQGNSA. V was clipped by 1 base and J by 8 bases; unmatched bases: 8. CDR3 in DNA: TGTGCCAGCAGCTTAGACGGGACTACCATCGATGAGCAGTTCTTC. Its translation: CASSLDGTTIDEQFF.

This chain links TRBV6-4 with TRBJ2-1; D ambiguous. V was pared by 6 bases and J by 10 bases, with 19 bases between. CDR3 size: 14 residues. The germline gives CDR1 MRHNA, CDR2 SNTAGT. The CDR3 DNA sequence: TGTGCCAGCAGGCCAACGGCAACAAATAGCGAGCAGTTCTTC. This gives the protein CASRPTATNSEQFF.

The chain uses TRBV19 and TRBJ2-3, with no clear D. The V end was cut by 3 bases, the J end by 0 bases, with 7 bases between. Germline V gene lookup returns CDR1 LNHDA and CDR2 SQIVND (reference sequence). This CDR3 comprises 14 residues. The CDR3 DNA follows: TGTGCCAGTAGTATCTCCAGAAGCACAGATACGCAGTATTTT. This encodes CASSISRSTDTQYF.